This T cell receptor (beta chain) was identified in a study of T cell changes during pregnancy in multiple sclerosis. From germline, CDR1 is MNHEY and CDR2 SMNVEV (reference sequence). This CDR3 is 16 amino acids long. V gave up 1 base and J gave up 4 bases; unmatched junction bases: 6. TCRdb's copy holds only in-frame clones and misses some; the assay was immunoSEQ multiplex PCR. The repertoire consists of some 70,000 clones, with about nine tenths occurring once and the leading ten covering less than 3.5%. The gene calls are TRBV27 and TRBJ1-5, with 8 nucleotides matching TRBD1. The sample here was peripheral blood, taken before pregnancy. This TCR was recovered from a female donor with multiple sclerosis, enrolled in a pregnancy study. CDR3 sequence: CASSLFSGTGNQPQHF. The CDR3 DNA follows: TGTGCCAGCAGTTTATTTTCCGGGACAGGAAATCAGCCCCAGCATTTT.